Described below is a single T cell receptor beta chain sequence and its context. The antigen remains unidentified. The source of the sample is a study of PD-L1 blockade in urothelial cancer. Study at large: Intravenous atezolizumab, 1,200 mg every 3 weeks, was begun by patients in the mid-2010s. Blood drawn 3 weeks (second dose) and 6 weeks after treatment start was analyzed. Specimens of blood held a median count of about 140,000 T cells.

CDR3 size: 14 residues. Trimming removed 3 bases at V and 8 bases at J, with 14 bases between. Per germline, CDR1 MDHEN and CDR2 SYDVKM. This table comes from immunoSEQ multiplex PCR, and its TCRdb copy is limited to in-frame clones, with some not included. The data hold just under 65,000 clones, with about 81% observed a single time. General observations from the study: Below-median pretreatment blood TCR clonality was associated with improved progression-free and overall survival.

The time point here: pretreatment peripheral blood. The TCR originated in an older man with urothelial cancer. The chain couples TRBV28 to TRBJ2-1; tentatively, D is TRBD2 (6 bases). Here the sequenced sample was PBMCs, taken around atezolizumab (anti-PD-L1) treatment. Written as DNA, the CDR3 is TGTGCCAGCAGTTTTTCGGGGGTTGTGGATGAGCAGTTCTTC. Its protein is CASSFSGVVDEQFF.